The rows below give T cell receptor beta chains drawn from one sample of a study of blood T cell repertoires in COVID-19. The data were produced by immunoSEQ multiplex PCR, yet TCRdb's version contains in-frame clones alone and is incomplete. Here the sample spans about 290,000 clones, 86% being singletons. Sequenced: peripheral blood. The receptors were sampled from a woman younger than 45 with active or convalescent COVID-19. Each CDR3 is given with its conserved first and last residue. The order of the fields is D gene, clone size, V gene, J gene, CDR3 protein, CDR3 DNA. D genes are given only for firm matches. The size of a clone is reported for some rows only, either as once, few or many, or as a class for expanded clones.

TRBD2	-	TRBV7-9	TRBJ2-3	CASSLATSGGTDTQYF	TGTGCCAGCAGCTTAGCCACTAGCGGGGGGACAGATACGCAGTATTTT
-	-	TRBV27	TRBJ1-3	CASSSWRGSGNTIYF	TGTGCCAGCAGCTCCTGGAGGGGCTCTGGAAACACCATATATTTT
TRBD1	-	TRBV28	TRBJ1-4	CASSLIRTGRVGEKLFF	TGTGCCAGCAGTTTAATAAGGACAGGGCGGGTTGGGGAAAAACTGTTTTTT
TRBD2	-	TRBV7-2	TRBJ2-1	CASSLVSSGGGNEQFF	TGTGCCAGCAGCTTAGTATCTAGCGGGGGGGGCAATGAGCAGTTCTTC
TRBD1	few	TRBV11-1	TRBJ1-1	CASSRKQGAGWTEAFF	TGTGCCAGCAGCCGAAAACAGGGGGCCGGTTGGACTGAAGCTTTCTTT
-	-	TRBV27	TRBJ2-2	CASKSRLSNTGELFF	TGTGCCAGCAAGAGCAGGCTTTCGAACACCGGGGAGCTGTTTTTT
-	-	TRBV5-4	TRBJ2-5	CASSRDNRFQETQYF	TGTGCCAGCAGTCGGGACAATCGATTCCAAGAGACCCAGTACTTC
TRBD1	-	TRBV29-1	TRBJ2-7	CSVGQGQAGGSYEQYF	TGCAGCGTAGGACAGGGGCAAGCAGGGGGCTCCTACGAGCAGTACTTC
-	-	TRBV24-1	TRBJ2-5	CATSVSGQETQYF	TGTGCCACCAGTGTCTCCGGTCAAGAGACCCAGTACTTC
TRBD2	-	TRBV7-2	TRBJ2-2	CASSPQRGNTGELFF	TGTGCCAGCAGCCCTCAGCGGGGGAACACCGGGGAGCTGTTTTTT
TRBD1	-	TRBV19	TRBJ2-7	CASSTNYRGVYEQYF	TGTGCCAGTAGTACCAATTACAGGGGGGTCTACGAGCAGTACTTC
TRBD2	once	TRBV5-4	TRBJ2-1	CASRYSGGADNEQFF	TGTGCCAGCAGGTATAGCGGGGGGGCCGACAATGAGCAGTTCTTC
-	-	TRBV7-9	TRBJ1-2	CASSLDALINYGYTF	TGTGCCAGCAGCCTAGACGCGCTCATTAACTATGGCTACACCTTC
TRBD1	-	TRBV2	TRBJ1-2	CASRTGHGYTF	TGTGCCAGCAGGACAGGGCATGGCTACACCTTC
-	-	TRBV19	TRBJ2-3	CASSIGTATDTQYF	TGTGCCAGTAGTATAGGAACAGCCACAGATACGCAGTATTTT
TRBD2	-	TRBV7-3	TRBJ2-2	CASSSRGLAGGLNTGELFF	TGTGCCAGCAGCTCCCGCGGACTAGCGGGGGGCCTTAACACCGGGGAGCTGTTTTTT
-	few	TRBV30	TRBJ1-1	CAWSREEITEAFF	TGTGCCTGGAGTCGGGAGGAGATCACTGAAGCTTTCTTT
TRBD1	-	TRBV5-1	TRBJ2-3	CASSPWTGEATDTQYF	TGCGCCAGCAGCCCTTGGACAGGGGAGGCCACAGATACGCAGTATTTT
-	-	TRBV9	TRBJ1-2	CASSASRNYGYTF	TGTGCCAGCAGCGCTAGTAGGAACTATGGCTACACCTTC
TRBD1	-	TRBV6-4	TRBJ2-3	CASSERTGGGDTQYF	TGTGCCAGCAGTGAGAGGACAGGGGGTGGAGATACGCAGTATTTT